This T cell receptor beta chain was identified during a study of T cell responses to AZD1222 COVID-19 vaccine. Study outcomes and limitations: The reported proportion of spike-specific TCRs targeting unmutated variant regions was nearly half.

Worth noting for this clone: Its target is not known.

The assay was immunoSEQ multiplex PCR, and TCRdb's table has in-frame clones only and misses some. There are 70,000 to 95,000 clones in the sample; around 82% occur only once, and under 25% lies in the top ten. Trimming stripped 0 bases from V and 0 bases from J, with 2 bases between. Germline V gene lookup returns CDR1 SGHRS and CDR2 YFSETQ. The CDR3 loop spans 13 amino acids. The sequence derives from an adult in good health. The chain has TRBV5-1 and TRBJ2-3; no definite D call. The sample consisted of peripheral blood, taken on day 0 of AZD1222 vaccination. CDR3 DNA: TGCGCCAGCAGCTTGGCTAGCACAGATACGCAGTATTTT. Amino acid sequence: CASSLASTDTQYF.